Below are 22 T cell receptor beta chains sequenced from a single sample in a study of blood T cells in healthy people across ages. PCR was performed a second time for roughly 6 to 12 cycles using a sample-barcoded 5' primer and a J-beta primer mix. TCRdb reanalysed the 5' RACE reads using MiXCR and keeps one entry per CDR3 protein. Among approximately 1,100,000 distinct CDR3 sequences listed, 35% to 50% were seen once. Sequences were obtained from blood. The receptors come from a woman aged 55 to 70 in good health.

This clonotype was seen more than once but under ten times. The chain links TRBV15 to TRBJ2-1; 9 positions match TRBD2. Germline CDR1 is LNHNV and CDR2 is YYDKDF (reference sequence). The CDR3 covers 16 residues. Trimming at V came to 0 bases and at J to 5 bases, leaving 5 bases not matched to a gene. CDR3 DNA sequence: TGTGCCACCAGCAGAGATGTAGCGGGAGTTGACAATGAGCAGTTCTTC. It is translated as CATSRDVAGVDNEQFF.

As DNA, the CDR3 is TGTGCCAGCAGCACAACTAGCATCAGGGAGCAGTTCTTC. Protein sequence: CASSTTSIREQFF. V and J are TRBV7-9 and TRBJ2-1; a weak D match, TRBD2 (6 bases). The CDR3 consists of 13 residues. V lost 5 bases, J lost 10 bases, and 15 bases lay in between. Germline lookup yields CDR1 SEHNR and CDR2 FQNEAQ (reference sequence). The whole variable domain, filled in from reference TRBV7-9 and TRBJ2-1, reads DTGVSQNPRHKITKRGQNVTFRCDPISEHNRLYWYRQTLGQGPEFLTYFQNEAQLEKSRLLSDRFSAERPKGSFSTLEIQRTEQGDSAMYLCASSTTSIREQFFGPGTRLTVL.

This clonotype was counted only a few times. The chain carries TRBV21-1 and TRBJ1-2; TRBD1 is taken as the D call from the table, unchecked against the DNA. TRBV21-1 is classified as a pseudogene. This CDR3 region has 16 residues. The DNA of the CDR3 is TGTGCCAGCACCATGCCGGGACAGCCCAAGGACTATGGCTACACCTTC. This translates into CASTMPGQPKDYGYTF.

The chain uses TRBV29-1 and TRBJ1-2; 7 bases line up with TRBD1. Germline trimming cut 3 bases from V and 6 bases from J; bases unmatched to any gene: 7. The CDR3 contains 13 residues. Germline V CDR1 and CDR2: SQVTM, ANQGSEA. For the CDR3, the DNA is TGCAGCGTTGAGGAGGGACAGAGCCATGGCTACACCTTC. It yields the protein CSVEEGQSHGYTF.

V usage is TRBV12-3 or TRBV12-4 and J usage is TRBJ1-2, with 7 positions matching TRBD1. V lost 1 base to trimming and J lost 6 bases; unmatched junction nucleotides: 8. The CDR3 is 15 residues long. This chain's CDR3 is CASSLGVGTVHGYTF. The CDR3 bases are TGTGCCAGCAGTTTAGGGGTAGGGACAGTCCATGGCTACACCTTC.

The J gene is TRBJ1-4, the V gene TRBV15, with D unresolved. Germline loops: CDR1 LNHNV, CDR2 YYDKDF (reference sequence). The CDR3 consists of 12 residues. V dropped 1 base and J dropped 7 bases, with 4 bases sitting between them. CDR3 coding DNA: TGTGCCACCAGCAGAGTCCCTGAAAAACTGTTTTTT. Its translation is CATSRVPEKLFF. The full variable domain, completed using reference TRBV15 and TRBJ1-4, is DAMVIQNPRYQVTQFGKPVTLSCSQTLNHNVMYWYQQKSSQAPKLLFHYYDKDFNNEADTPDNFQSRRPNTSFCFLDIRSPGLGDTAMYLCATSRVPEKLFFGSGTQLSVL.

This rearrangement joins TRBV28 to TRBJ2-7; TRBD1 agrees at 7 bases. The CDR3 runs 14 residues. Germline CDR1 is MDHEN and CDR2 is SYDVKM. Unmatched junction bases numbered 8, after V lost 6 bases and J lost 3 bases. This CDR3 is CASSLPTGHYEQYF. Here the CDR3 DNA reads TGTGCCAGCAGCCTCCCGACAGGGCACTACGAGCAGTACTTC.

The chain couples TRBV6-1 to TRBJ2-7; D not certain. Trimming cost V 1 base and J 3 bases, with 7 bases left between them. The CDR3 covers 13 residues. The germline CDR1 and CDR2 sequences are MNHNS and SASEGT. The CDR3 here is CASSEGWGYEQYF. For the CDR3, the DNA is TGTGCCAGCAGTGAAGGATGGGGCTACGAGCAGTACTTC.

The V call is TRBV29-1, the J call TRBJ2-7, with unresolved D. Germline values: CDR1 SQVTM, CDR2 ANQGSEA. Trimming shortened V by 7 bases and J by 0 bases, and 13 bases separated the two germline ends. This CDR3 region has 13 residues. DNA for the CDR3: TGCAGCGGCACACCGGGTGGCTCCTACGAGCAGTACTTC. Translating it yields CSGTPGGSYEQYF.

The chain has TRBV5-1 and TRBJ2-2; TRBD2 matches at 12 bases. Germline V gene data show CDR1 as SGHRS and CDR2 as YFSETQ. The V and J ends lost 5 bases and 0 bases, in that order; junction bases with no gene match: 5. CDR3 length: 17 amino acids. The CDR3 reads CASSRLAGATNTGELFF. Here the CDR3 DNA reads TGCGCCAGCAGTCGACTAGCGGGAGCCACGAACACCGGGGAGCTGTTTTTT.

The chain carries TRBV5-1 and TRBJ2-1, with D possibly matching TRBD2 (5 bases). The CDR3 covers 13 residues. The germline CDR1 and CDR2 sequences are SGHRS and YFSETQ. V was shortened by 7 bases and J by 10 bases, with 18 bases between the two germline ends. CDR3 loop: CASGPGNLEEQFF. DNA for the CDR3: TGCGCCAGCGGCCCCGGGAATCTGGAAGAGCAGTTCTTC.

A remark on this clonotype: This could be a read error, since a much larger clone is one nucleotide away. This chain joins TRBV20-1 and TRBJ2-7; D is perhaps TRBD1 (6 bases). Trimming pared 5 bases from V and 6 bases from J, leaving 23 bases between. Germline V CDR1 and CDR2: DFQATT, SNEGSKA (reference sequence). The CDR3 sequence is 15 residues long. This chain's CDR3 is CSAPRGGQPICEQYF. CDR3 bases: TGCAGTGCTCCCAGAGGGGGACAACCTATCTGCGAGCAGTACTTC.

The chain links TRBV4-2 to TRBJ1-5; D call uncertain. V shed 1 base and J shed 0 bases, with 7 bases lying between them. There are 15 residues in the CDR3. Germline CDR1 and CDR2: LGHNA and YNFKEQ. The CDR3 spells CASSQVRDSNQPQHF. For the CDR3, the DNA is TGTGCCAGCAGCCAAGTCAGAGATAGCAATCAGCCCCAGCATTTT.

The chain recombines TRBV11-2 with TRBJ1-4; a possible D gene is TRBD1 (5 bases). V shed 2 bases and J shed 4 bases, with 11 bases lying between them. The CDR3 runs to 15 residues. Germline values: CDR1 SGHAT, CDR2 FQNNGV. CDR3: CASSLSVTVNEKLFF. In DNA, the CDR3 is TGTGCCAGCAGCTTATCTGTGACAGTTAATGAAAAACTGTTTTTT.

This clonotype was counted only a few times. The genes are TRBV12-3 or TRBV12-4 and TRBJ1-1; unclear D gene. The CDR3 covers 13 residues. Trimming stripped 1 base from V and 0 bases from J, with 3 bases between. CDR3 bases: TGTGCCAGCAGTTTAGTTCTGAACACTGAAGCTTTCTTT. It encodes CASSLVLNTEAFF.

The rearrangement joins TRBV20-1 to TRBJ2-3; 8 bases align to TRBD2. The CDR3 contains 15 residues. Trimming cost V 1 base and J 4 bases; bases outside gene matches: 7. Germline V lookup: CDR1 DFQATT, CDR2 SNEGSKA (reference sequence). CDR3 coding DNA: TGCAGTGCTAGAGCCCGGGAGGGTAGTCCAGATACGCAGTATTTT. It is translated as CSARAREGSPDTQYF.

This clonotype showed up just once. CDR3 coding DNA: TGTGCCAGCAGCCAAGAGCCCGCGGAGGACACTGAAGCTTTCTTT. The encoded protein is CASSQEPAEDTEAFF. The V call is TRBV4-2, the J call TRBJ1-1; no firm D call. V was shortened by 0 bases and J by 3 bases, with 11 bases between the two germline ends. Germline CDR1 is LGHNA and CDR2 is YNFKEQ. This CDR3 spans 15 amino acids.

This rearrangement joins TRBV13 to TRBJ2-5; 9 bases line up with TRBD2. The J call may be incorrect, as the DNA end agrees better with TRBJ2-7. The CDR3 consists of 14 residues. Germline CDR1 PRHDT, CDR2 FYEKMQ (reference sequence). The CDR3 region has the DNA TGTGCCAGCAGCGTATCCCTAGCGGGATACGAGCAGTACTTC. Translated, it gives CASSVSLAGYEQYF.

This chain joins TRBV5-1 and TRBJ1-2, with TRBD1 matching 10 bases. CDR3 size: 14 residues. Germline V CDR1 and CDR2: SGHRS, YFSETQ. The J segment lost 7 bases and the V segment lost 3 bases, leaving 6 bases of the junction unmatched. This chain's CDR3 is CASSSTGGLSGYTF. The CDR3 DNA follows: TGCGCCAGCAGCTCGACAGGGGGCTTGAGTGGCTACACCTTC.

This clonotype was found a few times. The V gene is TRBV2, the J gene TRBJ2-3; D perhaps matches TRBD1 (6 bases). From germline, CDR1 is SNHLY and CDR2 FYNNEI. The CDR3 is 12 amino acids. V was shortened by 8 bases and J by 8 bases, with 14 bases between the two germline ends. The CDR3 sequence is CASGGHPGTQYF. For the CDR3, the DNA is TGTGCCAGCGGGGGCCACCCCGGTACGCAGTATTTT.

V is TRBV20-1 and J is TRBJ2-7; 9 nucleotides match TRBD2. CDR3 length equals 13 residues. Germline V lookup: CDR1 DFQATT, CDR2 SNEGSKA (reference sequence). Trimming at V came to 6 bases and at J to 6 bases, leaving 9 bases not matched to a gene. CDR3 bases: TGCAGTGCCAGTCTAGCGGGACAAGGCGAGCAGTACTTC. Its translation: CSASLAGQGEQYF.

Notes on this clonotype: A read error may account for a junction end that differs from germline. The chain couples TRBV4-3 to TRBJ2-6, with D perhaps matching TRBD1 (6 bases). CDR1 and CDR2 (germline): LGHNA, YSLEER. The CDR3 totals 16 residues. CDR3 amino acids: CACSQESGTGANVLTF. The CDR3 DNA is TGCGCCTGCAGCCAAGAGTCCGGGACAGGGGCCAACGTCCTGACTTTC.